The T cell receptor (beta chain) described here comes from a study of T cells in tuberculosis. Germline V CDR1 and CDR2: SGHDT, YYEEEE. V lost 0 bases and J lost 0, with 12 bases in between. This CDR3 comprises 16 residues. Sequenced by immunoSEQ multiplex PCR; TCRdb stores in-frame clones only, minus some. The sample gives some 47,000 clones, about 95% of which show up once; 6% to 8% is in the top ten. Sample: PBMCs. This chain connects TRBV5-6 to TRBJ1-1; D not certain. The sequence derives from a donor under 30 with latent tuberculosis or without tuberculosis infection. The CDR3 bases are TGTGCCAGCAGCTTGGGCTTAGGAGAAATGAACACTGAAGCTTTCTTT. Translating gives CASSLGLGEMNTEAFF.